The rows below give T cell receptor beta chains drawn from one sample of a study of blood T cells in healthy people across ages. TCRdb processed the 5' RACE reads anew with MiXCR; each CDR3 protein has one entry. The sample contains approximately 900,000 distinct CDR3 sequences, about 27% of which appear only once. Separately, the same data were catalogued under a study of T cells of mothers and their children.

The specimen sequenced was blood. These receptor sequences come from a woman between 40 and 55 years old in good health. CDR3s include the opening cysteine and the closing phenylalanine or tryptophan. The order of the fields is clone size, D gene, V gene, J gene, CDR3 DNA, CDR3 protein. D genes are given only for firm matches. Clone size, where shown, is once, few, many, or a class for clones that have expanded.

>few|TRBD2|TRBV9|TRBJ2-3
TGTGCCAGCAGCGATTCTTTAGCGGGGGGCTTCGCAGATACGCAGTATTTT
CASSDSLAGGFADTQYF
>once|-|TRBV12-3/TRBV12-4|TRBJ2-7
TGTGCCAGCAGTTTGGGGCGAGTGGGGGGGCCTAGTTCCTACAATGAGCAGTACTTC
CASSLGRVGGPSSYNEQYF
>-|TRBD2|TRBV20-1|TRBJ2-7
TGCAGTGCTATACCGGGACTAGCGGGGCCCTACGAGCAGTACTTC
CSAIPGLAGPYEQYF
>few|TRBD1|TRBV5-1|TRBJ1-1
TGCGCCAGCAGCCAATTGCAGGGGGGCACTGAAGCTTTCTTT
CASSQLQGGTEAFF
>many|-|TRBV12-3/TRBV12-4|TRBJ2-1
TGTGCCAGCAGTGAGGGGAACTCCTACAATGAGCAGTTCTTC
CASSEGNSYNEQFF
>few|-|TRBV4-1|TRBJ1-5
TGCGCCAGCAGCCAAGGATCCCAGGGCCCTTTCAATCAGCCCCAGCATTTT
CASSQGSQGPFNQPQHF
>-|-|TRBV3-1|TRBJ1-2
TGTGCCAGCACCCGGGTTGGGGGTGGCTACACCTTC
CASTRVGGGYTF
>many|TRBD1|TRBV5-1|TRBJ1-5
TGTGCCAGCAGTCTGACAGGGTTGGGCAATCAGCCCCAGCATTTT
CASSLTGLGNQPQHF
>-|TRBD1|TRBV20-1|TRBJ1-2
TGCAGTGCTAGGCAGGGGGCCTCTAACTATGGCTACACCTTC
CSARQGASNYGYTF
>few|-|TRBV20-1|TRBJ1-5
TGCAGTGCTAGAGATAACCTCCGGGGGCAGAATCAGCCCCAGCATTTT
CSARDNLRGQNQPQHF
>many|-|TRBV20-1|TRBJ2-7
TGCAGTGCTGCTGTGGGGCTCAGGGAGCAGTACTTC
CSAAVGLREQYF
>-|-|TRBV7-9|TRBJ1-4
TGTGCCAGCAGCTCGCCGCCCCGAGAACTGTTTTTT
CASSSPPRELFF
>-|TRBD1|TRBV10-3|TRBJ1-1
TGTGCCATCAGTGACCCGACAGGGCGGGGTAGGGCTTTCTTT
CAISDPTGRGRAFF
>few|-|TRBV30|TRBJ2-1
TGTGCCTGGAGTCCGGACTTCAACCCATACAATGAGCAGTTCTTC
CAWSPDFNPYNEQFF
>many|-|TRBV4-3|TRBJ1-5
TGCGCCAGCAGCCAAGAGTGGGCAGGGCGAGGGCAGCCCCAGCATTTT
CASSQEWAGRGQPQHF
>-|-|TRBV29-1|TRBJ1-1
TGCAGCGTATACAGGGATCGTACCGACGAAGCTTTCTTT
CSVYRDRTDEAFF
>-|-|TRBV6-5|TRBJ1-6
TGTGCCAGCAGTCCCGGACTGGGCGGGACACCCCTCCACTTT
CASSPGLGGTPLHF
>-|TRBD1|TRBV11-2|TRBJ1-2
TGTGCCAGCAGCTCCCTAAGGGGGCGACAGGGAGGGACAACTAACTATGGCTACACCTTC
CASSSLRGRQGGTTNYGYTF
>-|-|TRBV6-1|TRBJ2-7
TGTGCCAGCAGTAACGGAGTGAGTATGTATGAGCAGTACTTC
CASSNGVSMYEQYF
>few|-|TRBV20-1|TRBJ1-5
TGCAGTGCTAGGCTTGGGTCTTTAGGTAGCAATCAGCCCCAGCATTTT
CSARLGSLGSNQPQHF
>-|-|TRBV7-3|TRBJ1-4
TGTGCCAGCAGCTTAGGTAAAGGGACGGAGACAGAACCTAATGAAAAACTGTTTTTT
CASSLGKGTETEPNEKLFF
>-|-|TRBV7-2|TRBJ2-1
TGTGCCAGCAGCTCCCCGGGCGGGCTGGGTTTGTTCTTC
CASSSPGGLGLFF
>-|TRBD1|TRBV5-1|TRBJ1-2
TGCGCCAGCAGCAGCCGGAGGACAGGAAAAGCTAACTATGGCTACACCTTC
CASSSRRTGKANYGYTF
>many|-|TRBV11-2|TRBJ2-1
TGTGCCAGCAGCTTAGTCGAGGAGAAGCAGTTCTTC
CASSLVEEKQFF
>-|TRBD1|TRBV7-3|TRBJ2-6
TGTGCCAGCAGCTTACAGGGACAGGCGCCTTCTGGGGCCAACGTCCTGACTTTC
CASSLQGQAPSGANVLTF
>few|-|TRBV9|TRBJ2-1
TGTGCCAGCAGCGTAGAAGGGGTATCGGGTGAGCAGTTCTTC
CASSVEGVSGEQFF
>-|-|TRBV7-3|TRBJ2-5
TGTGCCAGCAGCTCAGGACAGTTCGGGCAAGAGACCCAGTACTTC
CASSSGQFGQETQYF
>-|TRBD1|TRBV5-1|TRBJ1-2
TGCGCCAGCAGCTCCCTCGCGACAGGGGGCAGTGAATATGGCTACACCTTC
CASSSLATGGSEYGYTF
>few|-|TRBV2|TRBJ1-2
TGTGCCAGCAGTGAAAGTGTTGGACAGCTTGGCTACACCTTC
CASSESVGQLGYTF
>few|TRBD2|TRBV20-1|TRBJ2-1
TGCAGTGCTAGAGAAGTTCGGCGGGGGGCCCTTAGGGTTAGCTCCTACAATGAGCAGTTCTTC
CSAREVRRGALRVSSYNEQFF
>few|-|TRBV18|TRBJ2-7
TGTGCCAGCTCACCTACCGTGAGGGTCGAGCAGTACTTC
CASSPTVRVEQYF
>-|TRBD1|TRBV20-1|TRBJ2-7
TGCGTAATGATAGCGTCCCAGGGGGCGAAGGAAACCCAGTACTTC
CVMIASQGAKETQYF
>few|TRBD1|TRBV6-2/TRBV6-3|TRBJ1-1
TGTGCCAGCAGTTCCACCCGGACAGGCTCGAACACTGAAGCTTTCTTT
CASSSTRTGSNTEAFF
>-|-|TRBV28|TRBJ2-7
TGTGCCAGCAGGCACAGCGACTACGAGCAGTACTTC
CASRHSDYEQYF
>-|TRBD2|TRBV19|TRBJ2-1
TGTGCCAGTACCACCAGGAGTCTGGTAGCGGGGGGGAGGACCAATGAGCAGTTCTTC
CASTTRSLVAGGRTNEQFF
>-|-|TRBV30|TRBJ1-1
TGTGCCTGGAGTGTAGGAACAGGCAGGAACACTGAAGCTTTCTTT
CAWSVGTGRNTEAFF
>few|TRBD1|TRBV3-1|TRBJ1-4
TGTGCCAGCAGCCCCCGCGAGGGGGCCACTAATGAAAAACTGTTTTTT
CASSPREGATNEKLFF
>-|-|TRBV21-1|TRBJ2-7
TGTGCCAGCAGCAGACGGGGGGAGGACGTTAGGACCTACGAGCAGTACTTC
CASSRRGEDVRTYEQYF
>-|TRBD2|TRBV20-1|TRBJ2-1
TGCAGTGCTAGGCCACTAGCGGGGGGTTACAATGAGCAGTTCTTC
CSARPLAGGYNEQFF
>many|TRBD1|TRBV20-1|TRBJ1-2
TGCAGTGGGACGACAGGGGGCTCCTATGGCTACACCTTC
CSGTTGGSYGYTF
>-|-|TRBV4-1|TRBJ1-2
TGCGCCAGCAGCCAAGAGCCCCGGCCCATCATCGGGGGCTACACCTTC
CASSQEPRPIIGGYTF
>-|-|TRBV14|TRBJ1-2
TGTGCCAGCAGCCAAGTTGGGTTGTTTGGCTACACCTTC
CASSQVGLFGYTF